The clone carrying this T cell receptor (beta chain) was seen only once. What it binds is not known. The data derive from a study of shared clonotypes between healthy human individuals. Deep level was the assay's run setting. Several immunoSEQ 96-well plates shared each subset's DNA, each plate a replicate. Method: immunoSEQ multiplex PCR; TCRdb's copy keeps in-frame clones and lacks some. The sample includes about 2.3 million clones, 80% to 95% of them seen just once. Study-level findings and limits: Clonotypes which were not shared had lower generation probabilities than clonotypes that all four donors shared. Expectations were that clonotype sharing among donors would be affected by sequencing depth.

V was shortened by 4 bases and J by 0 bases, with 16 bases between the two germline ends. The germline V gene has CDR1 SGHRS and CDR2 YFSETQ. CDR3 size: 16 residues. The chain employs TRBV5-1 and TRBJ1-1; a weak D match, TRBD1 (5 bases). The sequenced sample consisted of naive CD4+ T cells from PBMCs. Stated subset: CD45RA+ positively selected. The TCR originated in a man between 18 and 35 years old in good health. Some clones in this sample may be carry-over from other donors' samples. The CDR3 nucleotides read TGCGCCAGCAGCGACCCCCCGGGACGGATGAACACTGAAGCTTTCTTT. Residues: CASSDPPGRMNTEAFF.